The sample holds many counts of the clone carrying this TCR beta chain. No antigen is known for it. TCR cDNA, made by 5'RACE template switching, carried an added universal primer site and UMIs. TCRdb re-derived calls from the 5' RACE reads in MiXCR, one entry per CDR3 protein. The repertoire consists of about 120,000 distinct CDR3 sequences, with 6.5% to 9% occurring once and the leading ten covering over 2.5%. V trimming: 6 bases; J trimming: 7 bases; junction bases outside the gene matches: 7. This CDR3 contains 15 residues. CDR1 and CDR2 from the germline V gene are MNHEY and SVGAGI. The sample belongs to a study of T cells after yellow fever vaccination. Study-level results: Among primary-vaccination clones, most reappeared after the booster, at roughly 95% for CD4 and approximately 88% for CD8. A weaker but faster secondary response was observed, peaking on day 5 versus 15.

The sample was CD4+ T cells sorted from PBMCs, taken roughly 45 days after the first yellow fever vaccination. V is TRBV6-5 and J is TRBJ2-1; 12 bases align to TRBD2. This TCR was sampled from a man aged 18-30 years who received the YFV17D yellow fever vaccine. CDR3 region: CASRGGLAGTNEQFF. The CDR3 DNA reads as TGTGCCAGCAGAGGCGGACTAGCGGGGACGAATGAGCAGTTCTTC.